Below, 32 T cell receptor beta chains from the same sample are listed, as sequenced in a study of vaccination effects on CD4 cells after COVID-19. ViraFEST assay sequencing came after antigen-specific CD4+ T cells were expanded with viral peptide pools. Culture proceeded for 10 days, and CD4+ T cells were then isolated. Recipients of the vaccine had no prior SARS-CoV-2 infection and negative nucleocapsid antibodies. Their antigens remain unidentified. Generated by immunoSEQ multiplex PCR, the TCRdb table keeps only in-frame clones and is missing some. The sample holds about 24,000 clones, roughly three quarters seen once. The sequenced sample was CD4+ T cells from PBMCs cultured with HCoV-NL63 spike peptides, obtained before COVID-19 vaccination. Receptors were obtained from a human donor who received a COVID-19 vaccine.

The chain uses TRBV6-5 and TRBJ1-1; no clear D gene. The CDR3 is 14 residues long. The V gene lost 7 bases and the J gene lost 0 bases, with 12 bases spanning the gap. From germline, CDR1 is MNHEY and CDR2 SVGAGI. The CDR3 here is CASTLGVVNTEAFF. CDR3 nucleotides: TGTGCCAGCACCCTAGGAGTGGTGAACACTGAAGCTTTCTTT.

This rearrangement joins TRBV12-3 or TRBV12-4 to TRBJ1-2; no definite D call. Between the trimmed V and J ends, which lost 7 bases and 2 bases, there was a span of 11 bases. The CDR3 length is 13 residues. The CDR3 region is CASNIRGNYGYTF. CDR3 bases: TGTGCCAGCAATATCCGTGGGAACTATGGCTACACCTTC.

The V call is TRBV6-5, the J call TRBJ1-2; 7 nucleotides align to TRBD1. The V gene's germline CDR1 is MNHEY and CDR2 SVGAGI. The CDR3 has 13 amino acids. The trim removed 6 bases at V and 4 bases at J, leaving 5 bases unmatched. DNA of the CDR3: TGTGCCAGCAGGGATTCAGGGGGCTATGGCTACACCTTC. Encoded protein: CASRDSGGYGYTF.

With regard to this clone: Other DNA sequences of this sample code for an identical CDR3. The chain uses TRBV11-2 and TRBJ1-2; the D gene is possibly TRBD1 (6 bases). The CDR3 is 18 amino acids. CDR1 and CDR2 from the germline V gene are SGHAT and FQNNGV. V lost 4 bases, J lost 3 bases, and 24 bases lay in between. The CDR3 nucleotides are TGTGCCAGCAGCTCTAATCGAAGACGGGACAAGGCTTACTATGGCTACACCTTC. Translating gives CASSSNRRRDKAYYGYTF.

V gene TRBV19 combines with J gene TRBJ1-2, with a possible D match to TRBD1 (5 bases). Germline CDR1 reads LNHDA; CDR2 reads SQIVND (reference sequence). This CDR3 spans 15 amino acids. Trimming cost V 7 bases and J 4 bases, with 19 bases left between them. Written as DNA, the CDR3 is TGTGCCAGTACCCGGCAGGGCCTTACCACCTATGGCTACACCTTC. Residues: CASTRQGLTTYGYTF. The variable domain in full, completed from reference TRBV19 and TRBJ1-2, reads DGGITQSPKYLFRKEGQNVTLSCEQNLNHDAMYWYRQDPGQGLRLIYYSQIVNDFQKGDIAEGYSVSREKKESFPLTVTSAQKNPTAFYLCASTRQGLTTYGYTFGSGTRLTVV.

This sequence joins TRBV27 and TRBJ2-7; 8 bases align to TRBD1. V was pared by 4 bases and J by 7 bases, with 6 bases of the junction left unmatched. Per the germline V gene, CDR1 is MNHEY and CDR2 is SMNVEV (reference sequence). The CDR3 extends over 13 amino acids. The CDR3 DNA reads TGTGCCAGCAGTTCGACAGGGGAGCGAGAGCAGTACTTC. Amino acids: CASSSTGEREQYF.

This clone was seen only a few times. The V gene is TRBV6-5, the J gene TRBJ2-3; D is unresolved. Trimming shortened V by 5 bases and J by 4 bases, and 7 bases separated the two germline ends. The CDR3 sequence is 12 residues long. Per germline, CDR1 MNHEY and CDR2 SVGAGI. CDR3 protein: CASSPNADTQYF. The CDR3, as DNA: TGTGCCAGCAGTCCAAATGCAGATACGCAGTATTTT.

This clone occurred once. This rearrangement joins TRBV19 to TRBJ2-7; 10 bases match TRBD1. The trim removed 3 bases at V and 2 bases at J, leaving 4 bases unmatched. Germline CDR1 and CDR2: LNHDA and SQIVND (reference sequence). This CDR3 spans 15 amino acids. The chain's CDR3 is CASSMGQGWTYEQYF. As DNA, the CDR3 is TGTGCCAGTAGTATGGGACAGGGGTGGACCTACGAGCAGTACTTC.

The V and J genes are TRBV11-1 and TRBJ2-1; D not resolved. Germline-derived CDR1 and CDR2 are SGHAT and FQDESV (reference sequence). Deletions cut 1 base from V and 4 bases from J, with 8 bases between. This CDR3 contains 14 residues. The CDR3 bases are TGTGCCAGCAGCTTAGGCGGCAGTTACAATGAGCAGTTCTTC. It specifies CASSLGGSYNEQFF.

This chain connects TRBV13 to TRBJ2-7, with 7 bases fitting TRBD1. Germline values: CDR1 PRHDT, CDR2 FYEKMQ (reference sequence). V trimming: 3 bases; J trimming: 3 bases; junction bases outside the gene matches: 14. This CDR3 is built from 17 residues. CDR3 amino acids: CASSFETGARPNYEQYF. The CDR3 nucleotides read TGTGCCAGCAGCTTTGAAACAGGGGCCCGACCCAACTACGAGCAGTACTTC. Drawing the rest from reference TRBV13 and TRBJ2-7, the complete variable domain is AAGVIQSPRHLIKEKRETATLKCYPIPRHDTVYWYQQGPGQDPQFLISFYEKMQSDKGSIPDRFSAQQFSDYHSELNMSSLELGDSALYFCASSFETGARPNYEQYFGPGTRLTVT.

This chain links TRBV6-2 or TRBV6-3 with TRBJ2-7, with 14 bases identical to TRBD2. Germline loops: CDR1 MNHEY, CDR2 SVGEGT. This CDR3 is 18 amino acids long. Germline trimming cut 6 bases from V and 4 bases from J; bases unmatched to any gene: 14. The CDR3 protein is CASSPRTSGRPTGYEQYF. The CDR3 region has the DNA TGTGCCAGCAGCCCGCGGACTAGCGGGAGGCCCACCGGGTACGAGCAGTACTTC.

The gene calls are TRBV14 and TRBJ1-3, with D hard to call. Trimming removed 1 base from V and 7 bases from J, with 5 bases in between. Looked up from germline, CDR1 is SGHDN and CDR2 is FVKESK. There are 12 residues in the CDR3. The CDR3 nucleotides are TGTGCCAGCAGCCAAGTCTCCAACACCATATATTTT. This codes for CASSQVSNTIYF.

The chain recombines TRBV19 with TRBJ1-1; 8 bases line up with TRBD1. The junction had 7 bases not matched to a gene; V was cut back by 7 bases and J by 6 bases. CDR1 and CDR2 from the germline V gene are LNHDA and SQIVND (reference sequence). The CDR3 runs to 13 residues. CDR3 DNA sequence: TGTGCCAGTATCAACAGGGGGACAGCTGAAGCTTTCTTT. It translates to CASINRGTAEAFF.

This chain connects TRBV11-2 to TRBJ2-4; 13 bases are a match to TRBD2. Germline trimming cut 3 bases from V and 0 bases from J; bases unmatched to any gene: 8. Germline CDR1 is SGHAT and CDR2 is FQNNGV. There are 19 residues in the CDR3. The CDR3 DNA follows: TGTGCCAGCAGCTTCCGACTAGCGGGAGGAACTGTAGCCAAAAACATTCAGTACTTC. It translates to CASSFRLAGGTVAKNIQYF.

The chain carries TRBV30 and TRBJ1-2, with D possibly TRBD1 on 6 matching bases. The germline V gene has CDR1 GTSNPN and CDR2 SVGIG (reference sequence). V lost 5 bases and J 8 bases, leaving 15 bases between the germline ends. There are 12 residues in the CDR3. The CDR3 DNA reads as TGTGCCTGGGTACAGGGAGGTTGGGGCTACACCTTC. Protein product: CAWVQGGWGYTF.

By share of the sample, this clone is medium-sized (0.01 to 0.1%). This rearrangement joins TRBV5-1 to TRBJ2-3; 12 nucleotides match TRBD2. CDR3 length equals 20 residues. Germline CDR1 is SGHRS and CDR2 is YFSETQ. The ends lost 4 bases at V and 2 bases at J; junction bases unmatched: 17. In DNA form, the CDR3 reads TGCGCCAGCAGCCTCGACGGGTTTACTAGCGGGAGGACAACCACAGATACGCAGTATTTT. Protein sequence: CASSLDGFTSGRTTTDTQYF. Full variable domain (missing parts from reference TRBV5-1 and TRBJ2-3): KAGVTQTPRYLIKTRGQQVTLSCSPISGHRSVSWYQQTPGQGLQFLFEYFSETQRNKGNFPGRFSGRQFSNSRSEMNVSTLELGDSALYLCASSLDGFTSGRTTTDTQYFGPGTRLTVL.

The rearrangement links TRBV5-4 to TRBJ2-5; possible D gene TRBD1, 5 bases. The CDR3 length is 15 residues. V was shortened by 0 bases and J by 2 bases, with 11 bases between the two germline ends. Germline V gene sequence: CDR1 SGHNT, CDR2 YYREEE (reference sequence). The CDR3 DNA reads as TGTGCCAGCAGCTTGGATCCAGGGCTACAAGAGACCCAGTACTTC. It encodes CASSLDPGLQETQYF.

This clone was counted once. The chain couples TRBV9 to TRBJ2-7, with a tentative D call TRBD2 (6 bases). The CDR3 runs to 15 residues. Trimming left V 2 bases short and J 2 bases short, with 14 bases between. The germline V gene encodes CDR1 SGDLS and CDR2 YYNGEE. Written as DNA, the CDR3 is TGTGCCAGCAGCGTCGGGCTAGCGTTCACCTACGAGCAGTACTTC. This gives the protein CASSVGLAFTYEQYF.

This clone was detected a few times. The gene calls are TRBV7-4 and TRBJ1-1, with TRBD1 matching over 7 bases. Trimming cost V 3 bases and J 2 bases; bases outside gene matches: 6. This CDR3 has 15 residues. Germline V gives CDR1 SGHVT, CDR2 SQSDAQ. CDR3 DNA sequence: TGTGCCAGCAGCTTTAGGGGACAGACAAACACTGAAGCTTTCTTT. Protein product: CASSFRGQTNTEAFF.

The V and J genes are TRBV29-1 and TRBJ2-3; maybe TRBD2 (5 bases). CDR1 is SQVTM, CDR2 ANQGSEA, per germline. V was clipped by 3 bases and J by 1 base, with 5 bases between them. The CDR3 is made up of 12 amino acids. The CDR3 nucleotides read TGCAGCGTTGAGGAGGGCACAGATACGCAGTATTTT. It codes for CSVEEGTDTQYF.

This chain connects TRBV28 to TRBJ2-1, with 8 nucleotides matching TRBD2. Germline trimming cut 2 bases from V and 4 bases from J; bases unmatched to any gene: 1. This CDR3 spans 14 amino acids. CDR1 and CDR2 (germline): MDHEN, SYDVKM. The CDR3 here is CASSLAGGYNEQFF. CDR3 coding DNA: TGTGCCAGCAGTTTAGCGGGAGGATACAATGAGCAGTTCTTC.

This clone has just a few counts. The V call is TRBV4-1, the J call TRBJ2-7; 7 nucleotides match TRBD1. This CDR3 is built from 16 residues. Per the germline V gene, CDR1 is MGHRA and CDR2 is YSYEKL. The ends lost 0 bases at V and 3 bases at J; junction bases unmatched: 8. The CDR3 loop reads CASSQERTGGNYEQYF. In nucleotides, the CDR3 is TGCGCCAGCAGCCAAGAGAGGACAGGCGGAAACTACGAGCAGTACTTC.

The V gene is TRBV13, the J gene TRBJ1-6; no firm D call. With 2 bases removed from V and 10 bases from J, the gap between germline ends came to 18 bases. CDR3 length equals 16 residues. CDR1 and CDR2 from the germline V gene are PRHDT and FYEKMQ (reference sequence). The chain's CDR3 is CASSLNGGTEYSPLHF. Here the CDR3 DNA reads TGTGCCAGCAGCTTAAACGGTGGAACAGAGTACTCACCCCTCCACTTT. Full variable domain (missing parts from reference TRBV13 and TRBJ1-6): AAGVIQSPRHLIKEKRETATLKCYPIPRHDTVYWYQQGPGQDPQFLISFYEKMQSDKGSIPDRFSAQQFSDYHSELNMSSLELGDSALYFCASSLNGGTEYSPLHFGNGTRLTVT.

The gene calls are TRBV5-4 and TRBJ1-6; 8 positions match TRBD1. The ends lost 4 bases at V and 10 bases at J; junction bases unmatched: 10. Germline V CDR1 and CDR2: SGHNT, YYREEE (reference sequence). The CDR3 extends over 15 amino acids. The CDR3 DNA sequence: TGTGCCAGCAGCCCACGGACAGGGTCTCTGTCACCCCTCCACTTT. It yields the protein CASSPRTGSLSPLHF.

The genes are TRBV6-5 and TRBJ2-4; possibly TRBD1 for D (5 bases). Germline lookup yields CDR1 MNHEY and CDR2 SVGAGI. This CDR3 comprises 14 residues. V was clipped by 8 bases and J by 1 base, with 12 bases between them. The DNA of the CDR3 is TGTGCCAGCGTAAGGGGTGGTGCCAAAAACATTCAGTACTTC. Translation: CASVRGGAKNIQYF.

The J gene is TRBJ1-3, the V gene TRBV4-1; no clear D. This CDR3 contains 15 residues. Trimming left V 0 bases short and J 0 bases short, with 6 bases between. Germline CDR1 reads MGHRA; CDR2 reads YSYEKL. The CDR3 region has the DNA TGCGCCAGCAGCCAAGATCACCTCTCTGGAAACACCATATATTTT. Translated, it gives CASSQDHLSGNTIYF.

CDR3 in amino acids: CASLLGAQHYGYTF. CDR3 nucleotide sequence: TGTGCCAGCCTTCTTGGGGCTCAACACTATGGCTACACCTTC. The chain combines TRBV2 with TRBJ1-2; D is possibly TRBD1 (5 bases). There are 14 residues in the CDR3. With 8 bases removed from V and 3 bases from J, the gap between germline ends came to 16 bases. Germline V CDR1 and CDR2: SNHLY, FYNNEI.

This clone was picked up one time. CDR3 sequence: CASSQGDYNSPLHF. The DNA for the CDR3 is TGTGCCAGCAGCCAAGGCGACTATAATTCACCCCTCCACTTT. The chain carries TRBV3-1 (or the pseudogene TRBV3-2) and TRBJ1-6, with D unresolved. The CDR3 has 14 residues. Germline assignment: CDR1 LGHDT and CDR2 YNNKEL (reference sequence). V was trimmed by 1 base and J by 3 bases, leaving 4 bases between them.

The V call is TRBV20-1, the J call TRBJ2-7; 9 bases agree with TRBD2. J lost 4 bases, V lost 3 bases, and 7 bases had no gene match. This CDR3 is 14 amino acids long. Germline values: CDR1 DFQATT, CDR2 SNEGSKA (reference sequence). The CDR3, as DNA: TGCAGTGCTAGTCAGGCTAGCGGGGTATACGAGCAGTACTTC. It codes for CSASQASGVYEQYF.

The chain has TRBV6-1 and TRBJ1-6, with D maybe TRBD1 (6 bases). The length of the CDR3 is 15 residues. With 1 base removed from V and 9 bases from J, the gap between germline ends came to 13 bases. Germline-derived CDR1 and CDR2 are MNHNS and SASEGT. CDR3 sequence (DNA): TGTGCCAGCAGTGAAGTCGCAGGGGCACGTTCACCCCTCCACTTT. Amino acid sequence: CASSEVAGARSPLHF.

This clone was recorded only once. This chain connects TRBV5-1 to TRBJ2-1; 7 bases map to TRBD2. The CDR3 loop spans 15 amino acids. The germline V gene has CDR1 SGHRS and CDR2 YFSETQ. V dropped 2 bases and J dropped 3; count of bases not matched to a gene: 5. CDR3 nucleotide sequence: TGCGCCAGCAGCTTCGGACTAGACGGCTACAATGAGCAGTTCTTC. Translated, it gives CASSFGLDGYNEQFF.

The chain is built from TRBV18 and TRBJ1-4; D might be TRBD1 (5 bases). Germline V lookup: CDR1 KGHSH, CDR2 LQKENI. Trimming shortened V by 2 bases and J by 6 bases, and 13 bases separated the two germline ends. This CDR3 region has 15 residues. CDR3 sequence: CASSPSSRGDEKLFF. As DNA, the CDR3 is TGTGCCAGCTCACCATCGTCTAGGGGAGATGAAAAACTGTTTTTT.